This TCR beta chain was recovered during a study of blood T cell repertoires in COVID-19. Study background: Some COVID-19 samples were acute and others convalescent; all came from the United States, Italy and Spain. Nucleic acid was either cDNA or gDNA, and it came from T cells, B-cell-depleted T cells, or PBMCs.

Methods used by the authors: How many nucleated cells were present was estimated from reference gene primer amplification. Profiling relied on immunoSEQ multiplex PCR, and the TCRdb table lists in-frame clones only, not all of them. V and J calls and clone size are as listed in that table; D and trimming were resolved from the DNA. The data hold just over 350,000 clones, with approximately 86% observed a single time. The CDR3 totals 13 residues. Germline-derived CDR1 and CDR2 are MDHEN and SYDVKM. V was clipped by 4 bases and J by 11 bases, with 15 bases between them. The V call is TRBV28, the J call TRBJ2-1, with a possible D match to TRBD1 (5 bases). The clonotype originates from a woman aged 55-70 years with COVID-19, enrolled during active disease. The material sequenced was peripheral blood. CDR3 DNA sequence: TGTGCCAGCAGTTCTCTCGACAGACAGAAGCAGTTCTTC. It is translated as CASSSLDRQKQFF.